The table lists the clone carrying this TCR beta chain with a count of one. This CDR3 spans 19 amino acids. Per the germline V gene, CDR1 is MGHRA and CDR2 is YSYEKL. Trimming took 0 bases from V and 3 from J; bases not matched to a gene: 14. The entry originates in a study of blood T cell repertoires in COVID-19. Turning to the study itself: Sample material is recorded as cDNA or gDNA derived from T cells, B-cell-depleted T cells, or PBMCs.

The protocol was immunoSEQ multiplex PCR, while the TCRdb copy is restricted to in-frame clones and leaves out a portion. The table includes around 60,000 clones, approximately 88% detected once. The clonotype was recovered from a man aged 50-60 years with active COVID-19. Sequenced: peripheral blood. The V gene is TRBV4-1, the J gene TRBJ2-3, with TRBD2 matching over 8 bases. The CDR3 nucleotides are TGCGCCAGCAGCCAAGAGTCCGGGGGGGCCAATCTTAGGACAGATACGCAGTATTTT. Its translation is CASSQESGGANLRTDTQYF.